Here is one T cell receptor (beta chain) with its context. The data are from a study of blood T cell repertoires in COVID-19. Germline V gene sequence: CDR1 SGHVS, CDR2 FQNEAQ. There are 15 residues in the CDR3. Trimming removed 8 bases from V and 3 bases from J; junction bases left unmatched: 10. TCRdb's copy holds only in-frame clones and misses some; the assay was immunoSEQ multiplex PCR. Of nearly 25,000 clones listed, over 75% are singletons. Specimen: peripheral blood. The TCR was taken from a woman aged 70-85 years with COVID-19, enrolled during active disease. The V gene is TRBV7-8, the J gene TRBJ2-1, with 7 bases identical to TRBD1. For the CDR3, the DNA is TGTGCCAGCCAACATAGGACAGGACACTACAATGAGCAGTTCTTC. This codes for CASQHRTGHYNEQFF.